The next 8 T cell receptor beta chains were all read from a single sample in a study of identical twins. TCRdb reanalysed the 5' RACE reads using MiXCR and keeps one entry per CDR3 protein. This table has around 650,000 distinct CDR3 sequences, about 7.6% appearing once. These data also featured in a second study, about yellow fever vaccine responses in identical twins.

Sequenced material: PBMCs. The receptors originated from a woman aged 18 to 35 in good health.

This clonotype was detected a few times. The V call is TRBV5-1, the J call TRBJ2-4; TRBD2 matches at 12 bases. After removal of 0 bases from V and 8 bases from J, the junction contained 9 bases not matched to a gene. Germline CDR1 reads SGHRS; CDR2 reads YFSETQ. The length of the CDR3 is 17 residues. CDR3 sequence reads: CASSLALAGGGADIQYF. The CDR3 nucleotides read TGCGCCAGCAGCTTGGCCCTAGCGGGGGGGGGTGCGGACATTCAGTACTTC.

This clonotype was counted many times. J is TRBJ1-2 and V is TRBV25-1; D remains ambiguous. Germline-derived CDR1 and CDR2 are MGHDK and SYGVNS. The CDR3 extends over 13 amino acids. The V gene lost 4 bases and the J gene lost 4 bases, with 10 bases spanning the gap. The CDR3 here is CASSVSFGYGYTF. DNA for the CDR3: TGTGCCAGCAGTGTCTCCTTCGGCTATGGCTACACCTTC.

The table lists this clonotype with many counts. This rearrangement joins TRBV12-3 or TRBV12-4 to TRBJ2-4; D is unresolved. The V end lost 6 bases, the J end lost 0 bases, and 12 bases lay between the germline ends. The CDR3 runs 15 residues. CDR3: CASSPLAVAKNIQYF. The CDR3 DNA reads TGTGCCAGCAGCCCCCTTGCCGTAGCCAAAAACATTCAGTACTTC.

The V and J genes are TRBV12-3 or TRBV12-4 and TRBJ1-4; D gene ambiguous. This CDR3 has 16 amino acids. Between the trimmed V and J ends, which lost 4 bases and 7 bases, there was a span of 19 bases. The CDR3 protein is CASSSTDRKRFEKLFF. The CDR3 DNA follows: TGTGCCAGCAGTTCAACGGACCGAAAGAGATTTGAAAAACTGTTTTTT.

The V gene is TRBV9, the J gene TRBJ2-5; the D gene is possibly TRBD2 (6 bases). The CDR3 runs 15 residues. The ends were cut back, 4 bases at V and 1 base at J, with 14 bases in the middle. CDR1 and CDR2 from the germline V gene are SGDLS and YYNGEE. Here the CDR3 reads CASSNPREPQETQYF. The CDR3 DNA sequence: TGTGCCAGCAGCAACCCTCGGGAGCCCCAAGAGACCCAGTACTTC.

In the case of this clonotype: A read error may produce the germline difference seen at one junction end. This rearrangement joins TRBV12-3 or TRBV12-4 to TRBJ2-1, with 13 nucleotides matching TRBD2. The CDR3 length is 18 residues. The DNA of the CDR3 is TGTGCCAGCTGTTTAACTAGCGGGAGGGCCCCCTCCTACAATGAGCAGTTCTTC. Its protein is CASCLTSGRAPSYNEQFF.

The CDR3 is CSARIPSGRDADTQYF. The CDR3 DNA sequence: TGCAGTGCTAGAATTCCTAGCGGGAGAGACGCAGATACGCAGTATTTT. The genes are TRBV20-1 and TRBJ2-3, with TRBD2 identical over 10 bases. The J segment lost 4 bases and the V segment lost 2 bases, leaving 9 bases of the junction unmatched. Germline loops: CDR1 DFQATT, CDR2 SNEGSKA (reference sequence). There are 16 residues in the CDR3.

This clonotype was seen repeatedly, ten times or more. This chain joins TRBV4-1 and TRBJ1-1; no firm D call. With 5 bases removed from V and 0 bases from J, the gap between germline ends came to 13 bases. Germline V gene lookup returns CDR1 MGHRA and CDR2 YSYEKL. The CDR3 contains 15 residues. The CDR3 protein is CASSLEGSMNTEAFF. The CDR3 coding sequence is TGCGCCAGCAGCTTGGAGGGCAGCATGAACACTGAAGCTTTCTTT.